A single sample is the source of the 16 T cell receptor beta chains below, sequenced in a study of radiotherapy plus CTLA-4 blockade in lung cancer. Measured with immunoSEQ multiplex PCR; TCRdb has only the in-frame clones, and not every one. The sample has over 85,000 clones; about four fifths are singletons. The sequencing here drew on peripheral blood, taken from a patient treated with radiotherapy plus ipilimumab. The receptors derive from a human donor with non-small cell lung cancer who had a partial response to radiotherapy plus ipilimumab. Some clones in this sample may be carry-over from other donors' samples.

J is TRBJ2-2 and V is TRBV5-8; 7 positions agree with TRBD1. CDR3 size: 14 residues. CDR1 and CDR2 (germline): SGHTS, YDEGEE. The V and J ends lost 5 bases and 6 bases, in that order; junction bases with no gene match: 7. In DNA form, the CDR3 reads TGTGCCAGCAGATCCCACAGGGGTCCCGGGGAGCTGTTTTTT. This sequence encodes CASRSHRGPGELFF.

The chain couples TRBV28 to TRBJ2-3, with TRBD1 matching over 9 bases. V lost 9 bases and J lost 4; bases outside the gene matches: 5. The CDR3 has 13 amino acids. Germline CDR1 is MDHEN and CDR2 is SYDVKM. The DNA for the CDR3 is TGTGCCAGTACAGGGGGCTGGGCAGATACGCAGTATTTT. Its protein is CASTGGWADTQYF.

DNA of the CDR3: TGCGCCAGCAGCCAAGATCCCAGGGGGAGTTCTGAAGCTTTCTTT. Translating it yields CASSQDPRGSSEAFF. V usage is TRBV4-1 and J usage is TRBJ1-1; 7 positions agree with TRBD1. This CDR3 is built from 15 residues. V lost 0 bases and J lost 6; bases outside the gene matches: 7. Per germline, CDR1 MGHRA and CDR2 YSYEKL.

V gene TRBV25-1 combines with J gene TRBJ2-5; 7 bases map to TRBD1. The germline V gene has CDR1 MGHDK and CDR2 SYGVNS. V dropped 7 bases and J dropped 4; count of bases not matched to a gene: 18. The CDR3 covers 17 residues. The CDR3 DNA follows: TGTGCCAGCAAATCCACACTAGGACAGGCCCATGGAGAGACCCAGTACTTC. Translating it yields CASKSTLGQAHGETQYF.

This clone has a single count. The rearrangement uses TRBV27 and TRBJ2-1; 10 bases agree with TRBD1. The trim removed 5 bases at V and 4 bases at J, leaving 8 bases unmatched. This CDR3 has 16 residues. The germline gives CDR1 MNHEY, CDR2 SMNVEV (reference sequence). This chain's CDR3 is CASSTRQGATYNEQFF. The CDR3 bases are TGTGCCAGCAGTACGAGACAGGGGGCGACTTACAATGAGCAGTTCTTC.

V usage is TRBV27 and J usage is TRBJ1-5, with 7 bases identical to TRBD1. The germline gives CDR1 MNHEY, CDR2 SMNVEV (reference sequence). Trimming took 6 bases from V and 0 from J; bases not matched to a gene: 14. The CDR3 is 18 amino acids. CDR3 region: CASSTGTAFVDSNQPQHF. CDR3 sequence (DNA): TGTGCCAGCAGCACCGGGACAGCATTTGTGGATAGCAATCAGCCCCAGCATTTT.

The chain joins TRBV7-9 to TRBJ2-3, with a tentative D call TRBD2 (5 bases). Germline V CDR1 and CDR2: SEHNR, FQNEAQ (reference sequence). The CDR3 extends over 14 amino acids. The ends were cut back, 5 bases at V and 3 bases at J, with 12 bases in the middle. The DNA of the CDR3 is TGTGCCAGCAGCGAGGGCCTTGGGACAGATACGCAGTATTTT. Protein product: CASSEGLGTDTQYF.

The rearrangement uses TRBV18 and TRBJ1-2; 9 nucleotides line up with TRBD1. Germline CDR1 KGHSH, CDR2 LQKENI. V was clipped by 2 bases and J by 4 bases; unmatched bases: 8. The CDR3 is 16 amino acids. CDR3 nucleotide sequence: TGTGCCAGCTCACCAGCGAGGACAGGGGAACGCTATGGCTACACCTTC. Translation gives CASSPARTGERYGYTF.

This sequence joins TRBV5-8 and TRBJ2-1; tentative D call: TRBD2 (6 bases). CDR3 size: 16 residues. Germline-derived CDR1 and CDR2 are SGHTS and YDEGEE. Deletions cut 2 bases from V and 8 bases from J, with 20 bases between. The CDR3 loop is CASSFIVSRGMDEQFF. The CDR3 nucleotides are TGTGCCAGCAGCTTCATCGTGTCACGGGGGATGGATGAGCAGTTCTTC.

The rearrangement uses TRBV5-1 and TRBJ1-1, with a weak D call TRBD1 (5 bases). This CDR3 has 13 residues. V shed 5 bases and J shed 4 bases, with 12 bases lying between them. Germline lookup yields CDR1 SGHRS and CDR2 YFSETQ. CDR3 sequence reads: CASRTVEVTEAFF. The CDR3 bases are TGCGCCAGCAGGACAGTCGAGGTCACTGAAGCTTTCTTT. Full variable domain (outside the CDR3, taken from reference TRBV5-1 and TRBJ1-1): KAGVTQTPRYLIKTRGQQVTLSCSPISGHRSVSWYQQTPGQGLQFLFEYFSETQRNKGNFPGRFSGRQFSNSRSEMNVSTLELGDSALYLCASRTVEVTEAFFGQGTRLTVV.

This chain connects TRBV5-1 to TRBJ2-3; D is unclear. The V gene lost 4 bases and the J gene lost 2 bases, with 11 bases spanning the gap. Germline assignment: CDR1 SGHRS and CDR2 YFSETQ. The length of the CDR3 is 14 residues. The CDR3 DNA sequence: TGCGCCAGCAGCCCCCAGTCGCCCACAGATACGCAGTATTTT. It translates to CASSPQSPTDTQYF.

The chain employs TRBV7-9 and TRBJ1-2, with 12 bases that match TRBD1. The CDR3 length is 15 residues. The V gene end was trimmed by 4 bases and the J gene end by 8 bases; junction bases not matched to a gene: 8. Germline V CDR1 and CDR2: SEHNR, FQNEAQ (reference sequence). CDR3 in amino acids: CASSSLGTGGRGYTF. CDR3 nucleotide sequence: TGTGCCAGCAGCTCCCTCGGGACAGGGGGCCGGGGCTACACCTTC. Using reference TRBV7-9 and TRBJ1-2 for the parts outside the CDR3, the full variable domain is DTGVSQNPRHKITKRGQNVTFRCDPISEHNRLYWYRQTLGQGPEFLTYFQNEAQLEKSRLLSDRFSAERPKGSFSTLEIQRTEQGDSAMYLCASSSLGTGGRGYTFGSGTRLTVV.

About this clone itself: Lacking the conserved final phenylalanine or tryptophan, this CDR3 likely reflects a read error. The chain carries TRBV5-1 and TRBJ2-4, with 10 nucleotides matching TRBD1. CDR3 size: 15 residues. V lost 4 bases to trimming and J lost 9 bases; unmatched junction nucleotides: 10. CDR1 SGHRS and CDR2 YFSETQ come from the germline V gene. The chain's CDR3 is CASSRRGTGEGIQYL. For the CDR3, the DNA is TGCGCCAGCAGCCGCCGGGGGACAGGGGAAGGCATTCAGTACCTC.

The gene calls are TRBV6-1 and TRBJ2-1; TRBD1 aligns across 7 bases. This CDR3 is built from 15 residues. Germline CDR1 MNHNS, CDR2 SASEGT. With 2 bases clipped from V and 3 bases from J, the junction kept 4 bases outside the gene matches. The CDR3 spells CASSEQGQVYNEQFF. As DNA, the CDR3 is TGTGCCAGCAGTGAACAAGGACAGGTCTACAATGAGCAGTTCTTC.

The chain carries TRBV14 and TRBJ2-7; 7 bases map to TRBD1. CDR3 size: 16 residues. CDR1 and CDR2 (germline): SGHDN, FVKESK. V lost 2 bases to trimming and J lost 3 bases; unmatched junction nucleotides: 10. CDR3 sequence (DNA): TGTGCCAGCAGCCAACTCCCCTTGGCAGGGGGCTACGAGCAGTACTTC. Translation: CASSQLPLAGGYEQYF.

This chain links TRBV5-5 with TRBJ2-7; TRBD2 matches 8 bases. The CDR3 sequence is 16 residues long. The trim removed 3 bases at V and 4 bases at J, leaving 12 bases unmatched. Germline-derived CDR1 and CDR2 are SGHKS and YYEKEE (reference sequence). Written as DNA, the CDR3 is TGTGCCAGCAGCTCGAGAGCAGCGGGAGTTGGATACGAGCAGTACTTC. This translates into CASSSRAAGVGYEQYF.